This entry features one TCR beta chain sequence. This sample is drawn from a study of blood T cell repertoires in COVID-19. Study-wide context: Whether acute or convalescent, the COVID-19 samples came from the United States, Italy and Spain. Sample material is recorded as cDNA or gDNA derived from T cells, B-cell-depleted T cells, or PBMCs.

Original handling: The assay estimated nucleated cells by amplifying reference gene primers. Clones were sequenced by immunoSEQ multiplex PCR, and TCRdb holds only the in-frame ones, with some missing. The V and J calls and clone size were taken over from that table, and D and trimming were inferred from the DNA. The table lists 350,000 to 450,000 clones, 85% of them singletons. V was cut by 6 bases and J by 2 bases, with 13 bases left in between. Looked up from germline, CDR1 is WNHNN and CDR2 is SYGVQD (reference sequence). This CDR3 comprises 14 residues. The rearrangement links TRBV10-1 to TRBJ1-1, with unresolved D. The receptor's source is a woman under 30 with acute or convalescent COVID-19. The sample taken for sequencing was peripheral blood. CDR3 sequence: CASRLAGPNTEAFF. The CDR3 DNA follows: TGCGCCAGCAGGTTGGCTGGGCCTAACACTGAAGCTTTCTTT.